The rows below give T cell receptor beta chains drawn from one sample of a study of T-cell reconstitution after alpha-beta-depleted transplantation in children. MiXCR, run by TCRdb on the PCR reads, gives a single entry per CDR3 protein. This table has 200,000 to 250,000 distinct CDR3 sequences, 6.5% to 10% appearing once. The specimen comprised PBMCs, mostly from graft donor cells, sampled 180 days after TCRalphabeta/CD19-depleted stem cell transplant. The receptors here all came from a male patient younger than 18 who had a stem cell transplant for acute lymphoblastic leukemia, so the T cells may come from the graft donor. CDR3s include the opening cysteine and the closing phenylalanine or tryptophan. A D gene is named only where the DNA matches it firmly. A row's size may be missing; if present it is once, few, many or a size class.

size	V	J	D	DNA	CDR3
many	TRBV19	TRBJ1-5	-	TGTGCCAGTAGCCAGGGGCAGCCCCAGCATTTT	CASSQGQPQHF
many	TRBV7-6	TRBJ2-7	TRBD2	TGTGCCAGCAGCTTCGACGGGGGGAGCGAGCAGTACTTC	CASSFDGGSEQYF
many	TRBV5-1	TRBJ2-7	TRBD1	TGCGCCAGCAGCTACGGGACAGTCTACGAGCAGTACTTC	CASSYGTVYEQYF
many	TRBV7-6	TRBJ1-5	-	TGTGCCAGCAGCCCTTGGCCGCAGGCCAGGGGCAATCAGCCCCAGCATTTT	CASSPWPQARGNQPQHF
many	TRBV25-1	TRBJ2-7	-	TGTGCCAGCAGTGACGGCAGTGGCGACTACGAGCAGTACTTC	CASSDGSGDYEQYF
few	TRBV6-5	TRBJ2-5	-	TGTGCCAGCAGTTACTCGAAATTTTGGGGGTTACAAGAGACCCAGTACTTC	CASSYSKFWGLQETQYF
many	TRBV2	TRBJ2-7	TRBD1	TGTGCCAGCATTGAGAGGGGACAGGGGATCCTCTTGAGCTCCTACGAGCAGTACTTC	CASIERGQGILLSSYEQYF
many	TRBV5-1	TRBJ2-2	TRBD2	TGCGCCAGCAGCTCGGGACTAGCGGGGCCATCCGGGGAGCTGTTTTTT	CASSSGLAGPSGELFF
few	TRBV7-6	TRBJ2-7	-	TGTGCCAGCGGGGACATCTCCTACGAGCAGTACTTC	CASGDISYEQYF
many	TRBV12-3/TRBV12-4	TRBJ2-7	-	TGTGCCAGCAGGATGGCCGGGATGTCCTACGAGCAGTACTTC	CASRMAGMSYEQYF
many	TRBV12-3/TRBV12-4	TRBJ2-3	TRBD2	TGTGCCAGCAGTTTAATAGCGGGGGACCCCACAGATACGCATTATTTT	CASSLIAGDPTDTHYF
many	TRBV5-1	TRBJ2-6	-	TGCGCCAGCAGCCAAGGACAGCCCGGGGCCAACGTCCTGACTTTC	CASSQGQPGANVLTF
many	TRBV6-1	TRBJ2-7	-	TGTGCCAGCAGTGTGGGGCCAGGAGTTTACGAGCAGTACTTC	CASSVGPGVYEQYF
once	TRBV6-5	TRBJ2-7	TRBD1	TGTGCCAGCAGATCCACAGGGGACGAGCAGTACTTC	CASRSTGDEQYF
many	TRBV18	TRBJ1-5	-	TGTGCCAGCTCACCCACGCTGGCTCAGCCCCAGCATTTT	CASSPTLAQPQHF
few	TRBV10-3	TRBJ1-2	TRBD1	TGTGCCATACGGCCGGGACAGGGTATCCATGGCTACACCTTC	CAIRPGQGIHGYTF
many	TRBV2	TRBJ2-7	-	TGTGCCAGCAGTGAGTCGGGGTCCTCGCGCTACGAGCAGTACTTC	CASSESGSSRYEQYF
-	TRBV12-3/TRBV12-4	TRBJ2-1	-	TGTGCCAGCAGTTGGGGTTTTCAGGGAGGTGTAATGAATGAGCAGTTCTTC	CASSWGFQGGVMNEQFF
many	TRBV28	TRBJ2-5	-	TGTGCCAGCAGTTTCTGGAAGACCCAGTACTTC	CASSFWKTQYF
many	TRBV6-5	TRBJ2-7	-	TGTGCCAGCAGTTACTCGAGGGTGCTAGTAACCTACGAGCAGTACTTC	CASSYSRVLVTYEQYF
many	TRBV12-3/TRBV12-4	TRBJ2-1	-	TGTGCCAGCAGCCCCGGTAGATGGGCAGGTGAGCAGTTCTTC	CASSPGRWAGEQFF
many	TRBV20-1	TRBJ2-5	-	TGCAGTGCTAGGGGGAGCCTTCAAGAGACCCAGTACTTC	CSARGSLQETQYF
many	TRBV3-1	TRBJ2-4	-	TGTGCCAGCAGCCATCGACAGGCCAAAAACATTCAGTACTTC	CASSHRQAKNIQYF
-	TRBV7-9	TRBJ1-6	TRBD1	TGTGCCAGCAGCTTACCACGGCAGGGGGTGGGGTCACCCCTCCACTTT	CASSLPRQGVGSPLHF
many	TRBV5-1	TRBJ2-7	TRBD1	TGCGCCAGCAGCTCCAGTAACAGGGGTCGCTACGAGCAGTACTTC	CASSSSNRGRYEQYF
many	TRBV12-3/TRBV12-4	TRBJ1-5	TRBD1	TGTGCCAGCAGTTTAGGACAGGGCGCTCAGCCCCAGCATTTT	CASSLGQGAQPQHF
many	TRBV5-1	TRBJ2-2	-	TGCGCCAGCAGCTTAGGGGGAACGAGGGAGCTGTTTTTT	CASSLGGTRELFF
many	TRBV6-1	TRBJ1-1	-	TGTGCCAGCAGTGAAGCAAGAGGGAAGAACACTGAAGCTTTCTTT	CASSEARGKNTEAFF
many	TRBV24-1	TRBJ1-2	-	TGTGCCACCAGTGATTCTAGCAGGGGCGACGGCTACACCTTC	CATSDSSRGDGYTF
many	TRBV20-1	TRBJ1-5	TRBD1	TGCAGTGCTAGATCCCACCTGACAGGGGCAAATCAGCCCCAGCATTTT	CSARSHLTGANQPQHF
many	TRBV5-1	TRBJ1-1	-	TGCGCCAGCAGCTTGGGGGGGGGCATGAAGACTGAAGCTTTCTTT	CASSLGGGMKTEAFF
many	TRBV20-1	TRBJ2-7	-	TGCAGTGCTAGGCGTACAGGCGCCCCTTCCTACGAGCAGTACTTC	CSARRTGAPSYEQYF
many	TRBV10-3	TRBJ2-2	-	TGTGCCATCACCCTGGAGGGGCGCGCCGGGGAGCTGTTTTTT	CAITLEGRAGELFF
many	TRBV7-6	TRBJ1-4	-	TGTGCCAGCAGCTTAAATGTGGTCGGGGTACGGGACGAAAAACTGTTTTTT	CASSLNVVGVRDEKLFF
many	TRBV7-2	TRBJ2-3	-	TGTGCCAGCAGCTTAATGGGGCCCCCAGATACGCAGTATTTT	CASSLMGPPDTQYF
many	TRBV11-2	TRBJ1-6	TRBD1	TGTGCCAGCAGCTTTTCCCCCGGGACAGCCTATAATTCACCCCTCCACTTT	CASSFSPGTAYNSPLHF
many	TRBV6-1	TRBJ2-7	-	TGTGCCACCTGGGGCTTGCTGGTCTCCTACGAGCAGTACTTC	CATWGLLVSYEQYF
many	TRBV6-1	TRBJ2-7	TRBD1	TGTGCCAGCCTCGGGACAGCGTCCTACGAGCAGTACTTC	CASLGTASYEQYF
many	TRBV28	TRBJ2-3	TRBD1	TGTGCCAGCAGTTCCTTGGACAGGAATACGCAGTATTTT	CASSSLDRNTQYF
many	TRBV7-2	TRBJ2-1	-	TGTGCCAGCAGCGGCGGCGCGGGGGCCCGCCGGGAGGAGCAGTTCTTC	CASSGGAGARREEQFF
-	TRBV5-1	TRBJ2-1	-	TGCGCCAGCTACGGTGGGATCGGCAATGAGCAGTTCTTC	CASYGGIGNEQFF
many	TRBV11-2	TRBJ2-7	-	TGTGCCAGCAGCCCAGGGACTTTGCCCAACTACGAGCAGTACTTC	CASSPGTLPNYEQYF
-	TRBV5-1	TRBJ1-3	-	TGCGCCAGCAGCTCTTCTAGAAACACCATATATTTT	CASSSSRNTIYF
many	TRBV5-1	TRBJ2-1	-	TGCGCCAGCAGCTACCCCCGAGGGGTAGCGGCCCCCAATGAGCAGTTCTTC	CASSYPRGVAAPNEQFF
-	TRBV21-1	TRBJ1-5	-	TGTGCCAGCAGCAAAGGGGGGGGGTGTTGGGGACAAAATCAGCCCCAGCATTTT	CASSKGGGCWGQNQPQHF
many	TRBV11-2	TRBJ2-7	TRBD1	TGTGCCAGCAGCTTAAGGGGGACAGCAACCTACGAGCAGTACTTC	CASSLRGTATYEQYF
many	TRBV12-3/TRBV12-4	TRBJ2-1	TRBD2	TGTGCCAGCAGCTACTTACTAGCGACCAATGAGCAGTTCTTC	CASSYLLATNEQFF
many	TRBV10-3	TRBJ2-5	-	TGTGCCATCAGTGAGTTAGAGGGAGAGACCCAGTACTTC	CAISELEGETQYF
many	TRBV19	TRBJ1-1	-	TGTGCCAGTAGTTTGGGGGCGACTGAAGCTTTCTTT	CASSLGATEAFF
many	TRBV29-1	TRBJ2-3	-	TGCAGCGGCGGGTTCACAGATACGCAGTATTTT	CSGGFTDTQYF
many	TRBV13	TRBJ1-6	TRBD1	TGTGCCAGCAGCTCCGGACAGGAAGGCGGCTCACCCCTCCACTTT	CASSSGQEGGSPLHF
many	TRBV27	TRBJ2-7	-	TGTGCCAGCAGTTTCCCCGAACAGGGACCAACCTACGAGCAGTACTTC	CASSFPEQGPTYEQYF
many	TRBV24-1	TRBJ1-1	-	TGTGCCACCAGTGACAGTGGGGCCCGGGGGGGAACTGAAGCTTTCTTT	CATSDSGARGGTEAFF
many	TRBV20-1	TRBJ2-7	TRBD2	TGCAGTGCTAGGAAACTAGCGTCGTACTTC	CSARKLASYF
many	TRBV29-1	TRBJ2-4	-	TGCAGCGTTGAAGATCTTGACAGATCAAGAAACATTCAGTACTTC	CSVEDLDRSRNIQYF